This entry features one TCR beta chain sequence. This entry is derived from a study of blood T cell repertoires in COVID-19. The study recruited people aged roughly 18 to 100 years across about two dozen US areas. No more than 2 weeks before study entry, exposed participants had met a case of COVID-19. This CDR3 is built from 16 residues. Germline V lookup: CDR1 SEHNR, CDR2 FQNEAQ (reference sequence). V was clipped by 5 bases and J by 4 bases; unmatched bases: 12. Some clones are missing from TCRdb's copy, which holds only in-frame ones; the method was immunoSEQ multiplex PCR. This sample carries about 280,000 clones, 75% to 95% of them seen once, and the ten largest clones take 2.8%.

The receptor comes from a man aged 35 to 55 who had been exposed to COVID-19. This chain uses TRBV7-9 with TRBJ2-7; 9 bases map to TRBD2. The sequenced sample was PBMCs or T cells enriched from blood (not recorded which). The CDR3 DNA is TGTGCCAGCAGCCCCACCCCCACGACTAGCGGTTACGAGCAGTACTTC. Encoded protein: CASSPTPTTSGYEQYF.